The T cell receptor beta chain described here comes from a study of OX40 agonist ivuxolimab in advanced cancers. Study information: From 23 to 79 years was the age range, with a mean of around 57 years, and around 80% were male.

The V end lost 0 bases, the J end lost 6 bases, and 6 bases lay between the germline ends. This CDR3 spans 14 amino acids. Germline CDR1 is LNHNV and CDR2 is YYDKDF (reference sequence). Assay used: immunoSEQ multiplex PCR; TCRdb lists only in-frame clones, some missing. The profile shows tens of thousands of clones, 86% of them singletons. Note on this clone: Antigen specificity is unknown.

People who had autoimmune disease history or systemic immunosuppression were excluded. Whole-study results and caveats: In general, CD8+ T cells held more expanded clones than CD4+ did, on average.

The receptor was isolated from an adult with an advanced solid tumor such as melanoma, head and neck, liver or kidney cancer. The sample in question was CD4+ or CD8+ T cells sorted from blood, obtained in a trial of the OX40 agonist ivuxolimab. The chain has TRBV15 and TRBJ1-6; D is undetermined. The CDR3 loop reads CATSRDGGNSPLHF. DNA for the CDR3: TGTGCCACCAGCAGAGATGGAGGTAATTCACCCCTCCACTTT.